The 23 T cell receptor beta chains presented below share a single source sample, sequenced in a study of OX40 agonist ivuxolimab in advanced cancers. Sequencing was performed with immunoSEQ multiplex PCR; in TCRdb, only in-frame clones are kept and a portion is missing. The sample holds about 54,000 clones, 84% seen once. The sequences come from CD4+ or CD8+ T cells sorted from blood, collected in a trial of the OX40 agonist ivuxolimab. The receptors stem from an adult with an advanced solid tumor such as melanoma, head and neck, liver or kidney cancer.

There are a few counts of this clone. The chain joins TRBV5-1 to TRBJ2-5; D possibly matches TRBD1 or TRBD2 (6 bases each). Germline values: CDR1 SGHRS, CDR2 YFSETQ. Trimming pared 4 bases from V and 3 bases from J, leaving 19 bases between. The CDR3 length is 16 residues. In DNA, the CDR3 is TGCGCCAGCAGCCCGCCGGTCCGGGGGCCGAAAGAGACCCAGTACTTC. Translating gives CASSPPVRGPKETQYF.

This chain uses TRBV6-5 with TRBJ2-7; D unresolved. CDR3 length: 14 residues. V lost 0 bases and J 4 bases, leaving 10 bases between the germline ends. The germline gives CDR1 MNHEY, CDR2 SVGAGI. The chain's CDR3 is CASSYSTPGYEQYF. CDR3 coding DNA: TGTGCCAGCAGTTACTCGACGCCCGGGTACGAGCAGTACTTC.

The CDR3 DNA is TGTGCCAGCAGCAACAATGAGCAGTTCTTC. Translation: CASSNNEQFF. The genes are TRBV11-2 and TRBJ2-1; no definite D call. This CDR3 contains 10 residues. CDR1 is SGHAT and CDR2 is FQNNGV in the germline V gene. V lost 5 bases and J lost 5, with 1 base in between.

To note about this clone: The junction and the germline gene differ at one end; a read error may be behind it. This chain connects TRBV19 to TRBJ2-3; TRBD2 matches 9 bases. The CDR3 contains 15 residues. Germline values: CDR1 LNHDA, CDR2 SQIVND (reference sequence). The CDR3 nucleotides are TGCGCCTCCTCTCGGCTAGCGGGAACCACAGATACGCAGTATTTT. It translates to CASSRLAGTTDTQYF.

The CDR3 loop reads CASSFPTGRGSGYNEQFF. The CDR3 DNA reads TGTGCCAGCAGTTTTCCGACAGGGAGGGGGTCTGGCTACAATGAGCAGTTCTTC. The rearrangement joins TRBV28 to TRBJ2-1; D is possibly TRBD1 or TRBD2 (7 bases each). CDR3 length equals 18 residues. V lost 3 bases and J 3 bases, leaving 21 bases between the germline ends. From germline, CDR1 is MDHEN and CDR2 SYDVKM.

This chain joins TRBV6-5 and TRBJ1-1; D uncertain. CDR3 size: 16 residues. V was clipped by 2 bases and J by 3 bases, with 16 bases between them. Germline V gene sequence: CDR1 MNHEY, CDR2 SVGAGI. The DNA of the CDR3 is TGTGCCAGCAGTTACCGGGGAGTTAGGATGGACACTGAAGCTTTCTTT. It is translated as CASSYRGVRMDTEAFF.

This clone appeared a few times. This chain links TRBV11-1 with TRBJ2-1, with 8 bases fitting TRBD1. J was trimmed by 3 bases and V by 5 bases; bases with no gene match: 6. The germline V gene encodes CDR1 SGHAT and CDR2 FQDESV (reference sequence). The CDR3 consists of 15 residues. The CDR3 loop is CASSPRQGYYNEQFF. The DNA for the CDR3 is TGTGCCAGCAGCCCAAGACAGGGGTACTACAATGAGCAGTTCTTC.

The chain carries TRBV6-1 and TRBJ1-1; D is perhaps TRBD1 (5 bases). The CDR3 is 14 amino acids. The germline V and J ends were trimmed by 6 bases and 0 bases, with 11 bases remaining between them. The germline CDR1 and CDR2 sequences are MNHNS and SASEGT. In DNA, the CDR3 is TGTGCCAGCAGAAAAGGACACTTGAACACTGAAGCTTTCTTT. It is translated as CASRKGHLNTEAFF.

The V call is TRBV7-8, the J call TRBJ1-4; a possible D gene is TRBD1 (6 bases). Germline assignment: CDR1 SGHVS and CDR2 FQNEAQ. The CDR3 totals 14 residues. Trimming shortened V by 1 base and J by 4 bases, and 7 bases separated the two germline ends. The CDR3 nucleotides read TGTGCCAGCAGCTTAGACAGGGATAATGAAAAACTGTTTTTT. Its protein is CASSLDRDNEKLFF.

The V and J genes are TRBV7-3 and TRBJ2-2; D call uncertain. The V gene lost 5 bases and the J gene lost 5 bases, with 9 bases spanning the gap. This CDR3 comprises 13 residues. Germline CDR1 is SGHTA and CDR2 is FQGTGA. In DNA form, the CDR3 reads TGTGCCAGCAGCGATTATGGAACCGGGGAGCTGTTTTTT. Protein sequence: CASSDYGTGELFF. Full variable domain (outside the CDR3, taken from reference TRBV7-3 and TRBJ2-2): GAGVSQTPSNKVTEKGKYVELRCDPISGHTALYWYRQSLGQGPEFLIYFQGTGAADDSGLPNDRFFAVRPEGSVSTLKIQRTERGDSAVYLCASSDYGTGELFFGEGSRLTVL.

This clone occurred a few times. The chain carries TRBV29-1 and TRBJ2-7; D might be TRBD2 (5 bases). Deletions cut 6 bases from V and 2 bases from J, with 17 bases between. This CDR3 has 14 residues. From germline, CDR1 is SQVTM and CDR2 ANQGSEA. The CDR3, as DNA: TGCAGCGTCCTAGCCCGGGCAGTTGCCTACGAGCAGTACTTC. It encodes CSVLARAVAYEQYF.

This clone came up a few times. The chain carries TRBV4-3 and TRBJ1-4; D not certain. Germline CDR1 and CDR2: LGHNA and YSLEER. The CDR3 extends over 16 amino acids. Trimming pared 1 base from V and 8 bases from J, leaving 17 bases between. The CDR3 DNA follows: TGCGCCAGCAGCCAAGCTCCAGGCCAAGGAATGGAAAAACTGTTTTTT. It is translated as CASSQAPGQGMEKLFF.

The chain uses TRBV16 and TRBJ2-5, with 8 bases identical to TRBD2. This CDR3 spans 14 amino acids. Per germline, CDR1 KGHSY and CDR2 FQNENV. J lost 2 bases, V lost 2 bases, and 1 base had no gene match. The CDR3, as DNA: TGTGCCAGCAGCCAAGCGGGAGGTCAAGAGACCCAGTACTTC. Residues: CASSQAGGQETQYF.

In its sample, this clone was seen a few times. One end of the junction fails to match germline, which may point to a read error. The chain couples TRBV5-6 to TRBJ2-7, with D perhaps assigned TRBD1 or TRBD2 (5 bases each). Germline V CDR1 and CDR2: SGHDT, YYEEEE. CDR3 length: 15 residues. CDR3 DNA sequence: TGTGCCAGCAGTTTGGGACCATCGAGGAGTTACGAGCAGTACTTC. Translating it yields CASSLGPSRSYEQYF. Full variable domain (remainder filled in from reference TRBV5-6 and TRBJ2-7): DAGVTQSPTHLIKTRGQQVTLRCSPKSGHDTVSWYQQALGQGPQFIFQYYEEEERQRGNFPDRFSGHQFPNYSSELNVNALLLGDSALYLCASSLGPSRSYEQYFGPGTRLTVT.

The genes are TRBV19 and TRBJ2-2; D is possibly TRBD2 (7 bases). Germline V gene sequence: CDR1 LNHDA, CDR2 SQIVND (reference sequence). The V end lost 4 bases, the J end lost 3 bases, and 12 bases lay between the germline ends. The CDR3 totals 15 residues. The chain's CDR3 is CASSRRGRDTGELFF. CDR3 bases: TGTGCCAGTAGTAGGCGGGGGCGGGACACCGGGGAGCTGTTTTTT.

The chain is built from TRBV9 and TRBJ1-1; D ambiguous. The V end was cut by 0 bases, the J end by 4 bases, with 16 bases between. CDR3 length: 16 residues. CDR1 is SGDLS, CDR2 YYNGEE, per germline. This chain's CDR3 is CASSVVGRPGGTEAFF. DNA for the CDR3: TGTGCCAGCAGCGTAGTGGGTAGACCGGGTGGCACTGAAGCTTTCTTT.

CDR3 loop: CASSLEVGSGEQYF. The CDR3 nucleotides are TGCGCCAGCAGCCTGGAGGTAGGATCGGGCGAGCAGTACTTC. This chain joins TRBV5-1 and TRBJ2-7; D perhaps matches TRBD2 (5 bases). Between the trimmed V and J ends, which lost 4 bases and 6 bases, there was a span of 17 bases. The CDR3 is made up of 14 amino acids. CDR1 and CDR2 (germline): SGHRS, YFSETQ.

This clone was detected once. The chain combines TRBV10-3 with TRBJ1-1, with D unresolved. Trimming took 2 bases from V and 8 from J, leaving 9 bases between them. The CDR3 covers 12 residues. The germline V gene has CDR1 ENHRY and CDR2 SYGVKD. CDR3 sequence reads: CAISEKGREAFF. The CDR3 coding sequence is TGTGCCATCAGTGAGAAGGGCAGGGAAGCTTTCTTT.

The genes are TRBV10-2 and TRBJ2-7, with 7 bases aligning to TRBD1. This CDR3 is 13 amino acids long. Germline V CDR1 and CDR2: WSHSY, SAAADI. V trimming: 11 bases; J trimming: 3 bases; junction bases outside the gene matches: 10. The CDR3 DNA follows: TGCGCCGGAGCGACAGGGCAGGGCTACGAGCAGTACTTC. Amino acids: CAGATGQGYEQYF.

This chain's CDR3 is CASRGWRNTEAFF. CDR3 coding DNA: TGTGCCAGCAGAGGGTGGAGAAACACTGAAGCTTTCTTT. This chain links TRBV28 with TRBJ1-1, with unresolved D. In germline, CDR1 is MDHEN, CDR2 SYDVKM. Trimming stripped 6 bases from V and 2 bases from J, with 10 bases between. The length of the CDR3 is 13 residues.

The chain is built from TRBV28 and TRBJ1-1; 7 bases align to TRBD1. CDR3 length: 13 residues. V trimming: 6 bases; J trimming: 9 bases; junction bases outside the gene matches: 10. The V gene's germline CDR1 is MDHEN and CDR2 SYDVKM. The CDR3 coding sequence is TGTGCCAGCAGCTGGACAGGTTTGCCTCAAGCTTTCTTT. Translated, it gives CASSWTGLPQAFF.

V gene TRBV2 combines with J gene TRBJ1-1, with D unresolved. CDR1 is SNHLY, CDR2 FYNNEI, per germline. The CDR3 contains 11 residues. CDR3 region: CGSRMNTEAFF. The DNA for the CDR3 is TGTGGTTCGAGGATGAACACTGAAGCTTTCTTT.

This chain connects TRBV18 to TRBJ2-7; weak D call: TRBD1 (6 bases). The length of the CDR3 is 16 residues. Germline assignment: CDR1 KGHSH and CDR2 LQKENI. Trimming removed 2 bases at V and 0 bases at J, with 14 bases between. The CDR3 bases are TGTGCCAGCTCACCAAGAAGACAGGAGAGCTCCTACGAGCAGTACTTC. The encoded protein is CASSPRRQESSYEQYF.